This T cell receptor (beta chain) was recovered during a study of spatial heterogeneity in lung cancer. The overall study: More beta-chain than alpha-chain sequences were consistently detected.

The V end lost 4 bases, the J end lost 0 bases, and 11 bases lay between the germline ends. This CDR3 is 15 amino acids long. Per germline, CDR1 SGDLS and CDR2 YYNGEE. Specified time point: sample taken at primary tumor resection. A note on this clonotype: No antigen is known for it.

Study-wide points: Tumoral mutation counts were tracked by counts of expanded intratumoral alpha and beta TCRs.

TCRdb fed the 5' RACE reads into MiXCR, producing one record per CDR3 protein. The repertoire holds 7,300 or so distinct CDR3 sequences, with approximately 9.3% as singletons. Material: lung tumor tissue, obtained at surgery. The clonotype was recovered from a male donor with early-stage non-small cell lung cancer. J is TRBJ2-1 and V is TRBV9, with D perhaps matching TRBD2 (6 bases). CDR3 sequence: CASSSGGSSYNEQFF. CDR3 DNA: TGTGCCAGCAGCTCCGGGGGTAGCTCCTACAATGAGCAGTTCTTC.